Shown below are 7 T cell receptor beta chains from a single sample sequenced in a study of blood T cell repertoires in COVID-19. The assay was immunoSEQ multiplex PCR, and TCRdb's table has in-frame clones only and misses some. Seen here are fewer than 250,000 clones, 87% observed once, and the top ten hold less than 14%. Sequenced material: PBMCs or T cells enriched from blood (not recorded which). The receptors originated from a young man who had recovered from COVID-19.

This clone was detected only once. The gene calls are TRBV7-3 and TRBJ2-1; TRBD2 matches 11 bases. Germline assignment: CDR1 SGHTA and CDR2 FQGTGA. This CDR3 is 15 amino acids long. The J segment lost 7 bases and the V segment lost 3 bases, leaving 5 bases of the junction unmatched. The CDR3 is CASSLILAGGNEQFF. In DNA, the CDR3 is TGTGCCAGCAGCTTGATTCTAGCGGGGGGAAATGAGCAGTTCTTC.

This chain uses TRBV19 with TRBJ1-6; D gene unclear. Germline V gene data show CDR1 as LNHDA and CDR2 as SQIVND (reference sequence). V lost 11 bases and J lost 7, with 24 bases in between. This CDR3 is built from 16 residues. The CDR3 here is CASEPRLGRLNSPLHF. Here the CDR3 DNA reads TGTGCCTCCGAGCCCCGGTTGGGCCGACTAAATTCACCCCTCCACTTT.

The gene calls are TRBV2 and TRBJ1-5, with D maybe TRBD1 (6 bases). CDR3 length: 15 amino acids. The germline V and J ends were trimmed by 1 base and 6 bases, with 13 bases remaining between them. Germline V gene lookup returns CDR1 SNHLY and CDR2 FYNNEI. CDR3 sequence reads: CASSEERTEGQPQHF. CDR3 nucleotide sequence: TGTGCCAGCAGTGAAGAAAGGACAGAGGGTCAGCCCCAGCATTTT.

This sequence joins TRBV9 and TRBJ2-2; 9 nucleotides align to TRBD2. Germline CDR1 is SGDLS and CDR2 is YYNGEE. Losses at the gene ends were 3 bases for V and 1 base for J; bases not matched to a gene: 7. The CDR3 extends over 17 amino acids. CDR3 DNA: TGTGCCAGCAGCGCACGAGCGGGGGGCAAGAACACCGGGGAGCTGTTTTTT. This translates into CASSARAGGKNTGELFF. The variable domain in full, completed from reference TRBV9 and TRBJ2-2, reads DSGVTQTPKHLITATGQRVTLRCSPRSGDLSVYWYQQSLDQGLQFLIQYYNGEERAKGNILERFSAQQFPDLHSELNLSSLELGDSALYFCASSARAGGKNTGELFFGEGSRLTVL.

The V and J genes are TRBV6-5 and TRBJ1-2; D not resolved. Germline lookup yields CDR1 MNHEY and CDR2 SVGAGI. The germline V and J ends were trimmed by 6 bases and 8 bases, with 16 bases remaining between them. The CDR3 has 13 residues. The CDR3: CASRGGPGAGYTF. The CDR3 DNA reads TGTGCCAGCAGAGGAGGGCCGGGCGCCGGCTACACCTTC.

The rearrangement uses TRBV10-2 and TRBJ1-5; D remains ambiguous. The CDR3 runs to 12 residues. V was trimmed by 6 bases and J by 1 base, leaving 4 bases between them. Looked up from germline, CDR1 is WSHSY and CDR2 is SAAADI. The CDR3 sequence is CASRGSNQPQHF. The CDR3, as DNA: TGCGCCAGCAGGGGCAGCAATCAGCCCCAGCATTTT.

V usage is TRBV3-1 (or the pseudogene TRBV3-2) and J usage is TRBJ1-1; TRBD1 is a possible D gene (6 bases). The CDR3 is made up of 13 amino acids. Between the trimmed V and J ends, which lost 6 bases and 0 bases, there was a span of 8 bases. Germline V gives CDR1 LGHDT, CDR2 YNNKEL (reference sequence). The CDR3 here is CASRRQVNTEAFF. The CDR3 coding sequence is TGTGCCAGCAGACGACAGGTGAACACTGAAGCTTTCTTT.